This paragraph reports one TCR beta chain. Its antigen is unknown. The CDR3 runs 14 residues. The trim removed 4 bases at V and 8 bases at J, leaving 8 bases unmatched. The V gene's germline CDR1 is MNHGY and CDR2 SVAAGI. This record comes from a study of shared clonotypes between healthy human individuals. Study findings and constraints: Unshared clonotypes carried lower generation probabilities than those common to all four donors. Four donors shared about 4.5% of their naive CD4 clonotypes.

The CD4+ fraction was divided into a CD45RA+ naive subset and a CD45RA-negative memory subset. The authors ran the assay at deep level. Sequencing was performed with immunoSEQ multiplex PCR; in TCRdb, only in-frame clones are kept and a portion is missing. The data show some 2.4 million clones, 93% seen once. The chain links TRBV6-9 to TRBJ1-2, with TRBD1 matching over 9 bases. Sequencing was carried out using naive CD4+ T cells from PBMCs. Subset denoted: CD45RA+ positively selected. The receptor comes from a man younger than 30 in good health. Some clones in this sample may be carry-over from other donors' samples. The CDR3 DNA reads TGTGCCAGCAGTTTTTTACAGGGGGCGCGAGGCTACACCTTC. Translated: CASSFLQGARGYTF.